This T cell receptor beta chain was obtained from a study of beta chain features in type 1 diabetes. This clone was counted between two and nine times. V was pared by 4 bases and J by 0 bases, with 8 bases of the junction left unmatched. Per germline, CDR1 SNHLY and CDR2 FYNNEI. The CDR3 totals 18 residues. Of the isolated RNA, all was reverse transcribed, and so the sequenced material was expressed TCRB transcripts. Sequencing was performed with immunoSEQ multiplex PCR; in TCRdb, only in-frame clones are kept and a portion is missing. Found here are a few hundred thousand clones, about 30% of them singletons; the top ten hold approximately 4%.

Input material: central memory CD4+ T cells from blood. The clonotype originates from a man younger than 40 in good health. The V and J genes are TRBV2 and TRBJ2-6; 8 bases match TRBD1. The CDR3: CASSVQGALVSGANVLTF. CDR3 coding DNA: TGTGCCAGCAGTGTCCAGGGGGCTCTCGTCTCTGGGGCCAACGTCCTGACTTTC.